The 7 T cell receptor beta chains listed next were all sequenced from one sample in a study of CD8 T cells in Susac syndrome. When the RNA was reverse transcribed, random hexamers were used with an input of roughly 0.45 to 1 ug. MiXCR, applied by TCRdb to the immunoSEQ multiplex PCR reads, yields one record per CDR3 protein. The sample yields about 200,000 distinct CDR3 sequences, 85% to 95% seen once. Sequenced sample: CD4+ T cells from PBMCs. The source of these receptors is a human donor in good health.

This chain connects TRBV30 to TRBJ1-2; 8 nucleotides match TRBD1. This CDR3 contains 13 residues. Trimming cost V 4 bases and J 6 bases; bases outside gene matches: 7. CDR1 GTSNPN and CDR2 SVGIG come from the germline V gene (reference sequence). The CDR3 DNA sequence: TGTGCCTGGATGGGGGGACAGGCCCATGGCTACACCTTC. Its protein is CAWMGGQAHGYTF.

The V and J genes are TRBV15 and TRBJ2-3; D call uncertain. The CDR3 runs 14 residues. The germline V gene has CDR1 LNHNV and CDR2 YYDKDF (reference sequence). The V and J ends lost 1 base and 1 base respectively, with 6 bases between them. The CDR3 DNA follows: TGTGCCACCAGCAGAGTTTCTGGCACAGATACGCAGTATTTT. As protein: CATSRVSGTDTQYF.

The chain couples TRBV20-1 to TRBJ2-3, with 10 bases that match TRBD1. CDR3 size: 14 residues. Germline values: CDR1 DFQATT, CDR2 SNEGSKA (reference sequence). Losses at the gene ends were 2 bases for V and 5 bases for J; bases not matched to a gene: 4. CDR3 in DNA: TGCAGTGCTAGACTCGGACAGGGGGTAGATACGCAGTATTTT. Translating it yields CSARLGQGVDTQYF.

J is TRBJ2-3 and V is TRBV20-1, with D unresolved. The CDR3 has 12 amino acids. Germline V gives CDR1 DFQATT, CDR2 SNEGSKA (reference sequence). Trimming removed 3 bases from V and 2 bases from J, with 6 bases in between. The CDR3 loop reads CSASTVTDTQYF. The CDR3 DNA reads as TGCAGTGCTAGCACGGTCACAGATACGCAGTATTTT.

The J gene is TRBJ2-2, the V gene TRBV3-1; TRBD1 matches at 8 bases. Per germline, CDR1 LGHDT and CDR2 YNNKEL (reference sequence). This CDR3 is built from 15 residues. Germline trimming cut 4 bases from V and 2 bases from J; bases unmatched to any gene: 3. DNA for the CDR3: TGTGCCAGCAGCCGGGACAGGACCAACACCGGGGAGCTGTTTTTT. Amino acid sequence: CASSRDRTNTGELFF.

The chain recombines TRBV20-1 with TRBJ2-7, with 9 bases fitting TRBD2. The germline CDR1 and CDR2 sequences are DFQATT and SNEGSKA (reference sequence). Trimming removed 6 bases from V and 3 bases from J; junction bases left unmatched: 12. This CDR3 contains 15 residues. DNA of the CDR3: TGCAGTGCCGGCGGGGGGGCGGGACCACTCTACGAGCAGTACGTC. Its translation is CSAGGGAGPLYEQYV.

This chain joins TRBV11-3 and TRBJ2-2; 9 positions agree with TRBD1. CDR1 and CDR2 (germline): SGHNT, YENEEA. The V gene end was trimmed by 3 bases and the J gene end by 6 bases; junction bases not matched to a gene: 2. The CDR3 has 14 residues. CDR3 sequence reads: CASSLGQGSGELFF. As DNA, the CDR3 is TGTGCCAGCAGCTTGGGACAGGGCTCCGGGGAGCTGTTTTTT.